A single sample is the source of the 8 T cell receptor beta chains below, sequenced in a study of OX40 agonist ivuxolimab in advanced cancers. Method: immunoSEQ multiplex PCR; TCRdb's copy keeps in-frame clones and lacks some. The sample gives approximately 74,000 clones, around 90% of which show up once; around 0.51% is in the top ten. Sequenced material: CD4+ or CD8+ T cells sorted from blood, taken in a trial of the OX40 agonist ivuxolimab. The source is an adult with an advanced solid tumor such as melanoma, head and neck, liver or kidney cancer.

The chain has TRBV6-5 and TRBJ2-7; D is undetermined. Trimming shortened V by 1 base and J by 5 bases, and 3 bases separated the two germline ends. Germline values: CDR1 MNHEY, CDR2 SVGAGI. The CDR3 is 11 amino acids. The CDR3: CASSYFDEQYF. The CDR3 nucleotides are TGTGCCAGCAGTTACTTCGACGAGCAGTACTTC.

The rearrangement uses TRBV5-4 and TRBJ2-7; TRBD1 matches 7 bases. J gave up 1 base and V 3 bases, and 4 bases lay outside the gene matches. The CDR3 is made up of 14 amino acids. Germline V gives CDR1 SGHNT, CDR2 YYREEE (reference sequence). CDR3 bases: TGTGCCAGCAGCTCTGCAGGGGGATCCTACGAGCAGTACTTC. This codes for CASSSAGGSYEQYF.

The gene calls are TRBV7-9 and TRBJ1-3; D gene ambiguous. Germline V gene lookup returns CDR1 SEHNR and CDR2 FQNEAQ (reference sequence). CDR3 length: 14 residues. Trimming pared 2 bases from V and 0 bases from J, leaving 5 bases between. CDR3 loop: CASSLWDSGNTIYF. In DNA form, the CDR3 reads TGTGCCAGCAGCTTATGGGACTCTGGAAACACCATATATTTT. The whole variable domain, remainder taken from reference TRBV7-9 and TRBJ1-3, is DTGVSQNPRHKITKRGQNVTFRCDPISEHNRLYWYRQTLGQGPEFLTYFQNEAQLEKSRLLSDRFSAERPKGSFSTLEIQRTEQGDSAMYLCASSLWDSGNTIYFGEGSWLTVV.

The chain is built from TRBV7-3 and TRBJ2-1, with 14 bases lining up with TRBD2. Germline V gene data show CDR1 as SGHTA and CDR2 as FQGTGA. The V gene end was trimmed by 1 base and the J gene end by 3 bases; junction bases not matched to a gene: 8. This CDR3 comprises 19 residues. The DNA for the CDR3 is TGTGCCAGCAGCTTAAGGGCTGGGACTAGCGGGAGTAGCTACAATGAGCAGTTCTTC. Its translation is CASSLRAGTSGSSYNEQFF. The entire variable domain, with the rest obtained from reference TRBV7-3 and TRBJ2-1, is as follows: GAGVSQTPSNKVTEKGKYVELRCDPISGHTALYWYRQSLGQGPEFLIYFQGTGAADDSGLPNDRFFAVRPEGSVSTLKIQRTERGDSAVYLCASSLRAGTSGSSYNEQFFGPGTRLTVL.

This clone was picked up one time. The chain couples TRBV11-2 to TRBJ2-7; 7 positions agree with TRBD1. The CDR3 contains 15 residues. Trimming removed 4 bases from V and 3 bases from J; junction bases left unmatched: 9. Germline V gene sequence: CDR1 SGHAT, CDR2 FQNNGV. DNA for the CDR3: TGTGCCAGCAGCTACTCCCGACAGGGACGCTACGAGCAGTACTTC. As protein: CASSYSRQGRYEQYF.

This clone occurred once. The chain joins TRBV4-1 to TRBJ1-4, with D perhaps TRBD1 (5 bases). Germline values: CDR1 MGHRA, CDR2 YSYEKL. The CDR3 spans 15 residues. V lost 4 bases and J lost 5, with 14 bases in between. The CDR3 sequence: CASSLPGTENEKLFF. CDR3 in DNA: TGCGCCAGCAGCCTACCCGGGACGGAAAATGAAAAACTGTTTTTT.

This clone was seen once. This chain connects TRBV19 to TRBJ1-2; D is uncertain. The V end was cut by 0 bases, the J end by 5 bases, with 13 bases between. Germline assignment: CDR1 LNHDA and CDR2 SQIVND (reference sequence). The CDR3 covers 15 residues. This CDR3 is CASSIDTSVQYGYTF. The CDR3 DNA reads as TGTGCCAGTAGTATAGATACGTCAGTTCAATATGGCTACACCTTC.

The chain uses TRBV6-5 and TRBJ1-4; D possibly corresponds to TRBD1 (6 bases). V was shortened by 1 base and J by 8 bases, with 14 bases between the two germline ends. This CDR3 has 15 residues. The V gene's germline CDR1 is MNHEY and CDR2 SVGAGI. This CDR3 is CASSYWGGSREKLFF. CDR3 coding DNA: TGTGCCAGCAGTTACTGGGGGGGCAGTCGAGAAAAACTGTTTTTT.